This is a list of T cell receptor beta chains from one sample in a study of blood T cell repertoires in COVID-19. Clones were read by immunoSEQ multiplex PCR, and TCRdb kept only the in-frame ones, dropping some. The table lists 95,000 to 100,000 clones, almost 95% of them singletons. Sequenced: peripheral blood. These receptors all come from a man aged 50 or older with active COVID-19. CDR3s include the opening cysteine and the closing phenylalanine or tryptophan. Fields, in order: CDR3 protein, CDR3 DNA, J gene, V gene, D gene, clone size. D genes are given only for firm matches. Clone size is shown for a subset of rows, as once, few, many or a class of expanded clone.

CASSPGTGAYEQYF	TGCGCCAGCAGCCCGGGGACAGGTGCCTACGAGCAGTACTTC	TRBJ2-7	TRBV5-1	TRBD1	NA
CATSDAHVGGLNYGYTF	TGTGCCACCAGTGATGCACATGTAGGGGGCCTTAACTATGGCTACACCTTC	TRBJ1-2	TRBV24-1	TRBD1	NA
CASSPPSESEQYF	TGTGCCAGCTCACCACCCTCGGAGTCCGAGCAGTACTTC	TRBJ2-7	TRBV18	NA	NA
CAGPPGFHSNQPQHF	TGCGCCGGCCCACCGGGGTTCCATAGCAATCAGCCCCAGCATTTT	TRBJ1-5	TRBV5-1	NA	NA
CASSLYTRGSYNEQFF	TGTGCCAGCAGTTTGTACACACGGGGCTCCTACAATGAGCAGTTCTTC	TRBJ2-1	TRBV28	NA	NA
CASSPPQGQTNEKLFF	TGTGCCAGTTCCCCGCCGCAGGGTCAAACTAATGAAAAACTGTTTTTT	TRBJ1-4	TRBV19	NA	NA
CSASTDGREAEAFF	TGCAGTGCTAGTACAGACGGGAGAGAGGCTGAAGCTTTCTTT	TRBJ1-1	TRBV20-1	NA	NA
CASSLVFGGGPYNEQFF	TGTGCCAGCAGCTTAGTTTTTGGGGGAGGGCCATACAATGAGCAGTTCTTC	TRBJ2-1	TRBV11-2	TRBD2	NA
CASSQQKSSSGANVLTF	TGCGCCAGCAGCCAGCAGAAATCCAGCTCTGGGGCCAACGTCCTGACTTTC	TRBJ2-6	TRBV4-1	NA	NA
CASRGEGSTDTQYF	TGTGCCAGCCGAGGGGAGGGATCAACAGATACGCAGTATTTT	TRBJ2-3	TRBV19	TRBD2	NA
CASSPSTGTGNQPQHF	TGTGCCAGCAGCCCCTCGACCGGGACAGGCAATCAGCCCCAGCATTTT	TRBJ1-5	TRBV27	TRBD1	NA
CAISDLAGGYEQYF	TGTGCCATCAGCGACCTAGCGGGAGGCTACGAGCAGTACTTC	TRBJ2-7	TRBV10-3	TRBD2	NA
CSASRSSGRGDTGELFF	TGCAGTGCTAGTCGTAGTAGCGGGAGAGGGGACACCGGGGAGCTGTTTTTT	TRBJ2-2	TRBV20-1	TRBD2	NA
CASSLALGRGEAFF	TGTGCCAGCAGCTTGGCTCTTGGGCGGGGGGAAGCTTTCTTT	TRBJ1-1	TRBV5-8	NA	NA
CASSPGRDTEAFF	TGTGCCAGCAGTCCCGGCCGGGACACTGAAGCTTTCTTT	TRBJ1-1	TRBV3-1/TRBV3-2	NA	NA
CASRSHASYEQYF	TGTGCCAGTCGGTCGCACGCGTCCTACGAGCAGTACTTC	TRBJ2-7	TRBV19	NA	NA
CASSSHLAGQETQYF	TGTGCCAGCAGCTCCCACCTAGCGGGGCAAGAGACCCAGTACTTC	TRBJ2-5	TRBV5-5	TRBD2	NA
CAISANSGSSVEQFF	TGTGCCATCAGTGCCAATAGCGGGAGTTCTGTGGAGCAGTTCTTC	TRBJ2-1	TRBV10-3	TRBD2	NA
CAWTKAGGYEQYF	TGTGCCTGGACTAAAGCGGGAGGGTACGAGCAGTACTTC	TRBJ2-7	TRBV30	TRBD2	NA
CASTPGQTLRGYTF	TGCGCCTCGACCCCGGGACAGACTCTTAGGGGCTACACCTTC	TRBJ1-2	TRBV10-2	TRBD1	NA
CAWSVGRAFQYF	TGTGCCTGGAGTGTTGGGAGGGCCTTTCAGTACTTC	TRBJ2-7	TRBV30	TRBD2	NA
CASSRPGVANTEAFF	TGTGCCAGCAGCCGCCCCGGGGTTGCGAACACTGAAGCTTTCTTT	TRBJ1-1	TRBV6-5	NA	NA
CASTPRSTGSRREKLFF	TGTGCCAGTACCCCTCGGTCGACAGGGTCGAGGCGTGAAAAACTGTTTTTT	TRBJ1-4	TRBV19	TRBD1	NA
CASSLAPKQAANEKLFF	TGCGCCAGCAGCTTGGCTCCTAAACAGGCGGCGAATGAAAAACTGTTTTTT	TRBJ1-4	TRBV5-1	NA	NA
CASSFLLGNIQYF	TGTGCCAGCAGCTTTTTACTAGGAAACATTCAGTACTTC	TRBJ2-4	TRBV11-2	NA	NA
CASSENRLSANTGELFF	TGCGCCAGCAGTGAGAACAGGTTATCCGCGAACACCGGGGAGCTGTTTTTT	TRBJ2-2	TRBV10-1	NA	NA
CASSLTGQQETQYF	TGTGCCAGCAGCTTAACGGGCCAGCAAGAGACCCAGTACTTC	TRBJ2-5	TRBV7-3	NA	once
CASSLDSRGDNEQFF	TGCGCCAGCAGCTTGGACAGCCGGGGGGACAATGAGCAGTTCTTC	TRBJ2-1	TRBV5-1	TRBD2	NA
CASSSVLGLAGNQETQYF	TGTGCCAGCAGCTCCGTGTTGGGACTAGCGGGAAATCAAGAGACCCAGTACTTC	TRBJ2-5	TRBV5-4	TRBD2	NA
CASTQGMNTEAFF	TGCGCCAGCACGCAGGGGATGAACACTGAAGCTTTCTTT	TRBJ1-1	TRBV5-1	NA	NA
CASIPRQPNYGYTF	TGTGCCAGCATCCCGAGACAGCCTAACTATGGCTACACCTTC	TRBJ1-2	TRBV6-2/TRBV6-3	NA	NA